One sample yielded the 10 T cell receptor beta chains listed below, sequenced in a study of vaccination and CD4 T cells after COVID-19. The Oncomine TCR Beta short-read assay generated sequence data from the DNA of cultured CD4+ T cells. Each CDR3 protein gets one entry after TCRdb re-called the PCR reads with MiXCR. The data hold more than 20,000 distinct CDR3 sequences, with roughly 33% observed a single time. Antigens of these TCRs are unknown. Time point defined: late sampling 161 to 241 days after vaccination in three convalescent patients. Noted treatment: roughly 10-day PBMC culture with coronavirus spike peptide pools or control peptides (ViraFEST assay). The specimen was CD4+ T cells from blood, cultured in vitro, collected about 7 months after SARS-CoV-2 vaccination. These receptors originate from a human donor who had recovered from COVID-19.

This clonotype was detected only a few times. This chain connects TRBV6-2 or TRBV6-3 to TRBJ1-6; D is uncertain. Germline V gene sequence: CDR1 MNHEY, CDR2 SVGEGT. This CDR3 is built from 14 residues. The ends were cut back, 0 bases at V and 10 bases at J, with 10 bases in the middle. CDR3 region: CASSYSRAASPLHF. CDR3 DNA sequence: TGTGCCAGCAGTTACTCGAGGGCTGCGTCACCCCTCCACTTT.

The rearrangement uses TRBV7-3 and TRBJ2-7; no clear D gene. Germline values: CDR1 SGHTA, CDR2 FQGTGA. CDR3 length equals 13 residues. The V gene lost 2 bases and the J gene lost 10 bases, with 15 bases spanning the gap. In DNA form, the CDR3 reads TGTGCCAGCAGCTTAGGCCCGCGGCAGGATCAGTACTTC. Translated: CASSLGPRQDQYF.

This sequence joins TRBV20-1 and TRBJ2-3, with TRBD1 matching over 12 bases. V was clipped by 0 bases and J by 1 base; unmatched bases: 5. CDR3 length: 17 residues. Germline CDR1 DFQATT, CDR2 SNEGSKA (reference sequence). CDR3 region: CSARDTGTGGGTDTQYF. The CDR3 nucleotides are TGCAGTGCTAGAGACACCGGGACAGGGGGCGGCACAGATACGCAGTATTTT.

This clonotype has only a few counts. This chain joins TRBV19 and TRBJ2-7; D may be TRBD1 (5 bases). Germline V lookup: CDR1 LNHDA, CDR2 SQIVND (reference sequence). V gave up 5 bases and J gave up 3 bases, with 14 bases separating them. The CDR3 runs to 14 residues. The CDR3 reads CASSQGPLGYEQYF. CDR3 DNA sequence: TGTGCCAGTAGTCAGGGTCCTTTGGGCTACGAGCAGTACTTC. The variable domain in full, with the rest retrieved from reference TRBV19 and TRBJ2-7, is DGGITQSPKYLFRKEGQNVTLSCEQNLNHDAMYWYRQDPGQGLRLIYYSQIVNDFQKGDIAEGYSVSREKKESFPLTVTSAQKNPTAFYLCASSQGPLGYEQYFGPGTRLTVT.

This clonotype was detected only a few times. The chain employs TRBV2 and TRBJ2-7, with D perhaps matching TRBD2 (6 bases). Germline V lookup: CDR1 SNHLY, CDR2 FYNNEI. This CDR3 is built from 14 residues. The germline V and J ends were trimmed by 1 base and 7 bases, with 14 bases remaining between them. CDR3 residues: CASSEGARGGEQYF. CDR3 nucleotide sequence: TGTGCCAGCAGTGAAGGGGCCCGGGGAGGTGAGCAGTACTTC.

This clonotype qualifies as medium-sized (0.01 to 0.1%). This chain connects TRBV4-1 to TRBJ1-1, with 8 bases lining up with TRBD1. The germline V gene encodes CDR1 MGHRA and CDR2 YSYEKL. V was pared by 3 bases and J by 3 bases, with 3 bases of the junction left unmatched. The CDR3 has 14 amino acids. The CDR3 protein is CASSHRQGHTEAFF. CDR3 nucleotides: TGCGCCAGCAGCCACCGACAGGGGCACACTGAAGCTTTCTTT.

The V gene is TRBV27, the J gene TRBJ2-7, with 7 bases lining up with TRBD1. Unmatched junction bases numbered 6, after V lost 6 bases and J lost 1 base. Germline V lookup: CDR1 MNHEY, CDR2 SMNVEV (reference sequence). The CDR3 extends over 14 amino acids. The chain's CDR3 is CASRHRTGSYEQYF. The CDR3 nucleotides read TGTGCCAGCAGGCATAGGACAGGTTCCTACGAGCAGTACTTC.

The gene calls are TRBV27 and TRBJ2-7, with D possibly being TRBD1 (5 bases). This CDR3 is built from 14 residues. In germline, CDR1 is MNHEY, CDR2 SMNVEV (reference sequence). Between the trimmed V and J ends, which lost 6 bases and 4 bases, there was a span of 16 bases. The CDR3: CASSRSGAGYEQYF. The CDR3, as DNA: TGTGCCAGCAGCCGAAGTGGGGCTGGGTACGAGCAGTACTTC.

CDR3 coding DNA: TGTGCCAGCAGTTTCAATTCCGGGAATTATGGCTACACCTTC. This translates into CASSFNSGNYGYTF. The rearrangement joins TRBV28 to TRBJ1-2; D remains ambiguous. This CDR3 has 14 amino acids. Per germline, CDR1 MDHEN and CDR2 SYDVKM. Trimming shortened V by 3 bases and J by 5 bases, and 13 bases separated the two germline ends.

This sequence joins TRBV28 and TRBJ2-4; D may be TRBD2 (5 bases). Germline V gene data show CDR1 as MDHEN and CDR2 as SYDVKM. V was trimmed by 5 bases and J by 2 bases, leaving 13 bases between them. The CDR3 contains 15 residues. CDR3 nucleotides: TGTGCCAGCAGTAGGGCGGGCGTATCCAAAAACATTCAGTACTTC. Amino acids: CASSRAGVSKNIQYF.